The rows below give T cell receptor beta chains drawn from one sample of a study of cytomegalovirus exposure and HLA in healthy donors. The repertoire was sequenced with immunoSEQ multiplex PCR; TCRdb's copy has only in-frame clones and lacks some. The sample yields 150,000 to 200,000 clones, 72% seen once. Specimen: PBMCs. The receptors stem from a human donor in good health. CDR3s include the opening cysteine and the closing phenylalanine or tryptophan.

v_gene | CDR3aa
TRBV29-1 | CSVTGTGNEQYF
TRBV19 | CASRLGALAGELFF
TRBV18 | CASSPGRGPQPQHF
TRBV7-8 | CASSLASPEGLYGYTF
TRBV5-8 | CASSLRRVIYNEQFF
TRBV10-1 | CASSESRGFAAGGNEQFF
TRBV7-6 | CASSYRGSGANVLTF
TRBV2 | CASFMYTEAFF
TRBV11-2 | CASSTGTITYEQYF
TRBV15 | CATSRDDREDTEAFF
TRBV7-2 | CASSLRQGANEKLFF
TRBV15 | CATSRPRGGSYGYTF
TRBV9 | CASSVVGGGDSPLHF
TRBV29-1 | CSVVRPGGDTQYF
TRBV5-1 | CASTLTGIQDSGANVLTF
TRBV6-6 | CASSSGTTSLYGYTF
TRBV7-3 | CASSLNGGANTGELFF
TRBV29-1 | CSVVVGAENYGYTF
TRBV30 | CAWSVRGTQYF
TRBV4-1 | CASSQGLRGGQETQYF
TRBV4-1 | CASSQGQTELYGYTF
TRBV27 | CASSSKKQVNSYNEQFF
TRBV2 | CASSGDGGNTEAFF
TRBV7-8 | CASSPYDNSPLHF
TRBV19 | CASSASGYGYTF
TRBV5-4 | CASSLAGLAEETQYF
TRBV6-5 | CASSYARQSYNEQFF
TRBV9 | CASSVDPSNEQFF
TRBV2 | CASRDNSYEQYF
TRBV4-2 | CASSSVSGGASGELFF
TRBV5-1 | CASSLRITGGGQETQYF
TRBV7-3 | CASSLMRQKKPQHF
TRBV7-8 | CASSLLVRLASTYEQYF
TRBV9 | CASSPSLDTQYF
TRBV20-1 | CSASRQGEAFF
TRBV12-5 | CASGLKPGDIYEQYF
TRBV7-2 | CASSSQSGTEAFF
TRBV7-6 | CASSFRTSGGHEQFF
TRBV15 | CATSPGLQGDYEQYF
TRBV27 | CASSSNRLAGEETQYF
TRBV2 | CASSEETGNEQFF
TRBV10-1 | CASQKGTGGNEQFF
TRBV19 | CASSMRETDTQYF
TRBV5-8 | CASSPSVATNEKLFF
TRBV11-2 | CASSLDRDRYTDTQYF
TRBV25-1 | CASSAAGTDYEQYF
TRBV7-9 | CASRPGQYNEQFF